These 11 T cell receptor beta chains originate from one sample sequenced in a study of T cell clones after liver transplantation. Profiling relied on immunoSEQ multiplex PCR, and the TCRdb table lists in-frame clones only, not all of them. The table lists approximately 100,000 clones, around 84% of them singletons. The source material was CD4+ T cells from blood, sampled approximately 50 months after liver transplant. The receptors shown here come from a human patient who received a liver transplant. Some T cells may possibly be graft donor cells.

V usage is TRBV4-1 and J usage is TRBJ2-1; weak D call: TRBD2 (6 bases). The germline V and J ends were trimmed by 3 bases and 10 bases, with 13 bases remaining between them. CDR3 length: 13 residues. CDR1 is MGHRA, CDR2 YSYEKL, per germline. The CDR3: CASSHPLGGEQFF. CDR3 coding DNA: TGCGCCAGCAGCCATCCCCTAGGAGGGGAGCAGTTCTTC.

CDR3 sequence: CASSSPISGIRNTEAFF. DNA of the CDR3: TGTGCCAGCAGTTCGCCAATTTCAGGGATTCGGAACACTGAAGCTTTCTTT. V is TRBV28 and J is TRBJ1-1, with a weak D call TRBD1 (5 bases). The germline V and J ends were trimmed by 4 bases and 1 base, with 19 bases remaining between them. This CDR3 comprises 17 residues. CDR1 MDHEN and CDR2 SYDVKM come from the germline V gene.

The CDR3 region has the DNA TGTGCCAGCAGCTTGGATGGGACAGGGTATTTTCAGCCCCAGCATTTT. This gives the protein CASSLDGTGYFQPQHF. The chain carries TRBV5-5 and TRBJ1-5, with 9 bases that match TRBD1. The germline V gene encodes CDR1 SGHKS and CDR2 YYEKEE (reference sequence). Trimming removed 0 bases from V and 6 bases from J; junction bases left unmatched: 7. The CDR3 contains 16 residues.

The V gene is TRBV5-8, the J gene TRBJ2-7; D possibly corresponds to TRBD1 (6 bases). CDR3 length equals 15 residues. In germline, CDR1 is SGHTS, CDR2 YDEGEE. With 1 base removed from V and 3 bases from J, the gap between germline ends came to 14 bases. CDR3 DNA: TGTGCCAGCAGCTTGAATTACAGGGCGGGCTACGAGCAGTACTTC. It encodes CASSLNYRAGYEQYF. Full variable domain (missing parts from reference TRBV5-8 and TRBJ2-7): EAGVTQSPTHLIKTRGQQATLRCSPISGHTSVYWYQQALGLGLQFLLWYDEGEERNRGNFPPRFSGRQFPNYSSELNVNALELEDSALYLCASSLNYRAGYEQYFGPGTRLTVT.

The genes are TRBV10-1 and TRBJ2-3; possible D gene TRBD1, 6 bases. V was cut by 6 bases and J by 2 bases, with 9 bases left in between. Germline V gene sequence: CDR1 WNHNN, CDR2 SYGVQD (reference sequence). The CDR3 runs to 13 residues. CDR3 in DNA: TGCGCCAGCAGCCACAGGGTCACAGATACGCAGTATTTT. Protein: CASSHRVTDTQYF.

The gene calls are TRBV7-2 and TRBJ1-1; 7 bases are a match to TRBD1. CDR3 length: 14 residues. With 4 bases clipped from V and 2 bases from J, the junction kept 4 bases outside the gene matches. Germline V lookup: CDR1 SGHTA, CDR2 FQGNSA. The CDR3 region is CASSSTGVNTEAFF. CDR3 DNA: TGTGCCAGCAGCTCCACAGGGGTTAACACTGAAGCTTTCTTT.

This clone was detected once. The rearrangement links TRBV28 to TRBJ1-5; 7 bases agree with TRBD1. CDR1 is MDHEN, CDR2 SYDVKM, per germline. V gave up 3 bases and J gave up 3 bases; unmatched junction bases: 8. The CDR3 consists of 16 residues. CDR3 sequence: CASSFVGQSFNQPQHF. In nucleotides, the CDR3 is TGTGCCAGCAGTTTTGTGGGACAGAGTTTCAATCAGCCCCAGCATTTT.

This clone has only a few counts. V and J are TRBV25-1 and TRBJ1-6; D may be TRBD1 (5 bases). With 4 bases removed from V and 8 bases from J, the gap between germline ends came to 15 bases. This CDR3 is built from 15 residues. The V gene's germline CDR1 is MGHDK and CDR2 SYGVNS. The CDR3 DNA sequence: TGTGCCAGCAGTGCGGGGCAGGGATTTTATTCACCCCTCCACTTT. Amino acid sequence: CASSAGQGFYSPLHF.

This sequence joins TRBV30 and TRBJ1-3; D unresolved. This CDR3 is 15 amino acids long. The germline V gene encodes CDR1 GTSNPN and CDR2 SVGIG (reference sequence). Trimming removed 0 bases from V and 0 bases from J, with 9 bases in between. CDR3 nucleotide sequence: TGTGCCTGGAGTGTAGGACGGAACTCTGGAAACACCATATATTTT. As protein: CAWSVGRNSGNTIYF.

This clone was seen a few times. The chain links TRBV18 to TRBJ2-2, with TRBD2 matching over 13 bases. Germline V gene sequence: CDR1 KGHSH, CDR2 LQKENI. The junction had 6 bases not matched to a gene; V was cut back by 4 bases and J by 7 bases. The CDR3 is 16 amino acids. The CDR3 DNA is TGTGCCAGCTCACTCGGACTAGCGGGAGCTGGCGGGGAGCTGTTTTTT. Its protein is CASSLGLAGAGGELFF.

In its sample, this clone was seen once. The chain has TRBV14 and TRBJ2-6; D ambiguous. V gave up 3 bases and J gave up 0 bases, with 6 bases separating them. This CDR3 region has 15 residues. The germline V gene has CDR1 SGHDN and CDR2 FVKESK. The CDR3 loop is CASSQINSGANVLTF. CDR3 bases: TGTGCCAGCAGCCAGATCAACTCTGGGGCCAACGTCCTGACTTTC.